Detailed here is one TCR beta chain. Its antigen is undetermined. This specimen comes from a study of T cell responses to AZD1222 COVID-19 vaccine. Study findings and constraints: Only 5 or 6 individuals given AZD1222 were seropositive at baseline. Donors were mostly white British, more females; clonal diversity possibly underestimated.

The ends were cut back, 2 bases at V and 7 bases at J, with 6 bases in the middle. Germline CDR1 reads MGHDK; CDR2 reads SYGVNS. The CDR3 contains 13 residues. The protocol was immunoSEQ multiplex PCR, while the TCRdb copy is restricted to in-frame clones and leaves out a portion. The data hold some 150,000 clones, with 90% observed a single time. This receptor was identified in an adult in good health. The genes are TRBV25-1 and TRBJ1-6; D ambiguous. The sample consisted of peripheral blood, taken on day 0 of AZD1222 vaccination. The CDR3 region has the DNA TGTGCCAGCAGTGAAACCCCAAATTCACCCCTCCACTTT. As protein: CASSETPNSPLHF.